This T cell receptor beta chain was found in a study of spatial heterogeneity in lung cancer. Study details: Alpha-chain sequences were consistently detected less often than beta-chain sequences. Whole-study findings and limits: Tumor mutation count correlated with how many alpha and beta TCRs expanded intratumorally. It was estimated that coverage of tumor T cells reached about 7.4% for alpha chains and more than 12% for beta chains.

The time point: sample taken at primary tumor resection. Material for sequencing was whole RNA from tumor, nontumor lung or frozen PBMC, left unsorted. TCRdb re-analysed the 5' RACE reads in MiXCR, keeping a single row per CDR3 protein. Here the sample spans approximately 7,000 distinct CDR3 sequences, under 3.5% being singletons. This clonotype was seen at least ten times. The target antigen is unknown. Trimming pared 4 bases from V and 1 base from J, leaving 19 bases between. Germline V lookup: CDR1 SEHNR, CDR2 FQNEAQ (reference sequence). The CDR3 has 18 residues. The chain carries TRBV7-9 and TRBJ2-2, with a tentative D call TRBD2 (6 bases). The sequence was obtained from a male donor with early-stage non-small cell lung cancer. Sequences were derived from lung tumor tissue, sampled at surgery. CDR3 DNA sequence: TGTGCCAGCAGCTCAATCCGCCCCGGGGAGGTGAACACCGGGGAGCTGTTTTTT. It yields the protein CASSSIRPGEVNTGELFF. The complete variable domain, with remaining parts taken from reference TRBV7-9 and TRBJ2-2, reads DTGVSQNPRHKITKRGQNVTFRCDPISEHNRLYWYRQTLGQGPEFLTYFQNEAQLEKSRLLSDRFSAERPKGSFSTLEIQRTEQGDSAMYLCASSSIRPGEVNTGELFFGEGSRLTVL.